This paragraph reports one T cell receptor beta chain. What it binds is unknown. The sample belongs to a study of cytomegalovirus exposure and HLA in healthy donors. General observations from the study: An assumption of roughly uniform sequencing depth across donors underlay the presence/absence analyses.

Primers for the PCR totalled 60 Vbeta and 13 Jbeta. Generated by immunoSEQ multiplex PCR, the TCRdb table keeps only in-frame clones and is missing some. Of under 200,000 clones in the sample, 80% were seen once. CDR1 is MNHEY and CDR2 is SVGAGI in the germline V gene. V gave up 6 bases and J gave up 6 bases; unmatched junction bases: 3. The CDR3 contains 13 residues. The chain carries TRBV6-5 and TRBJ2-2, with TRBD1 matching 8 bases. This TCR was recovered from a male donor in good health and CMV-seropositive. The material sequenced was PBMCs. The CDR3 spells CASRKQGAGELFF. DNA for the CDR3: TGTGCCAGCAGAAAACAGGGGGCCGGGGAGCTGTTTTTT.